This passage covers 7 T cell receptor beta chains from one sample sequenced in a study of T cell clonotyping in hematopoietic cell transplantation. Here immunoSEQ multiplex PCR was the method, and the copy in TCRdb shows in-frame clones only, minus some. Of 9,000 or so clones listed, 75% to 85% are singletons. The sequencing used PBMCs, collected 180 days after allogeneic stem cell transplant. The source is a female patient between 30 and 39 years old who had an allogeneic stem cell transplant, so the T cells may come from the graft donor. Some clones in this sample may be carry-over from other donors' samples.

J is TRBJ1-4 and V is TRBV5-1; a possible D gene is TRBD1 (6 bases). This CDR3 is 15 amino acids long. Trimming stripped 3 bases from V and 3 bases from J, with 12 bases between. Per germline, CDR1 SGHRS and CDR2 YFSETQ. This chain's CDR3 is CASSYGGSANEKLFF. In DNA form, the CDR3 reads TGCGCCAGCAGCTACGGGGGCTCAGCTAATGAAAAACTGTTTTTT. The full variable domain, completed using reference TRBV5-1 and TRBJ1-4, is KAGVTQTPRYLIKTRGQQVTLSCSPISGHRSVSWYQQTPGQGLQFLFEYFSETQRNKGNFPGRFSGRQFSNSRSEMNVSTLELGDSALYLCASSYGGSANEKLFFGSGTQLSVL.

The sample holds one count of this clone. The gene calls are TRBV7-2 and TRBJ2-5; the D gene is possibly TRBD2 (6 bases). Germline V gene sequence: CDR1 SGHTA, CDR2 FQGNSA. The CDR3 is 13 amino acids. The V gene lost 3 bases and the J gene lost 3 bases, with 8 bases spanning the gap. The chain's CDR3 is CASSLGLKETQYF. The CDR3 region has the DNA TGTGCCAGCAGCTTGGGACTTAAAGAGACCCAGTACTTC. The full variable domain, rest sourced from reference TRBV7-2 and TRBJ2-5, is GAGVSQSPSNKVTEKGKDVELRCDPISGHTALYWYRQSLGQGLEFLIYFQGNSAPDKSGLPSDRFSAERTGGSVSTLTIQRTQQEDSAVYLCASSLGLKETQYFGPGTRLLVL.

The rearrangement joins TRBV6-5 to TRBJ1-2, with D unclear. The ends were cut back, 2 bases at V and 2 bases at J, with 9 bases in the middle. The length of the CDR3 is 14 residues. Germline V gene lookup returns CDR1 MNHEY and CDR2 SVGAGI. The CDR3 nucleotides read TGTGCCAGCAGTTACGCCCCACAGAACTATGGCTACACCTTC. As protein: CASSYAPQNYGYTF.

This clone has more than one count but fewer than ten. The chain combines TRBV6-5 with TRBJ1-5; unclear D gene. V shed 2 bases and J shed 7 bases, with 9 bases lying between them. The V gene's germline CDR1 is MNHEY and CDR2 SVGAGI. The CDR3 extends over 13 amino acids. DNA for the CDR3: TGTGCCAGCAGTTACGGCGACGGCCAGCCCCAGCATTTT. It is translated as CASSYGDGQPQHF.

CDR3 DNA: TGTGCCAGCAGCTTGGTGCGCTCCGAGCAGTACTTC. As protein: CASSLVRSEQYF. This rearrangement joins TRBV5-6 to TRBJ2-7; the D is unclear. The CDR3 length is 12 residues. From germline, CDR1 is SGHDT and CDR2 YYEEEE. The germline V and J ends were trimmed by 0 bases and 6 bases, with 7 bases remaining between them.

The chain carries TRBV14 and TRBJ2-1, with TRBD1 matching over 7 bases. CDR1 and CDR2 (germline): SGHDN, FVKESK. The junction had 8 bases not matched to a gene; V was cut back by 4 bases and J by 8 bases. The CDR3 sequence is 14 residues long. DNA for the CDR3: TGTGCCAGCAGCCGAAGGACAGGATTCGATGAGCAGTTCTTC. It codes for CASSRRTGFDEQFF.

The chain carries TRBV4-1 and TRBJ1-1, with D possibly TRBD1 on 6 matching bases. This CDR3 comprises 13 residues. Germline CDR1 MGHRA, CDR2 YSYEKL. The V end was cut by 0 bases, the J end by 10 bases, with 12 bases between. CDR3 protein: CASSQEGGRGAFF. In DNA form, the CDR3 reads TGCGCCAGCAGCCAAGAAGGGGGAAGGGGAGCTTTCTTT.